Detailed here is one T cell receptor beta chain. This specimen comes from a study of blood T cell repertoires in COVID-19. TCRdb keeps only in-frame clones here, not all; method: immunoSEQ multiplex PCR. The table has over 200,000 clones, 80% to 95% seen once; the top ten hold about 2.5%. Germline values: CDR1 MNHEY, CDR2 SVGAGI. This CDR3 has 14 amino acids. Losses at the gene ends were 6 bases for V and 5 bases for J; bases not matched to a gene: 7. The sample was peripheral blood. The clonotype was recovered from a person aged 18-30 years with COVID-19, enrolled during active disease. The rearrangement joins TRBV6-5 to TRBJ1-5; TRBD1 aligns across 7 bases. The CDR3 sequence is CASSLTGRDQPQHF. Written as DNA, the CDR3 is TGTGCCAGCAGCCTGACAGGGAGAGATCAGCCCCAGCATTTT.